One and the same sample provided the 21 T cell receptor beta chains below, sequenced in a study of cytomegalovirus exposure and HLA in healthy donors (dated by TCRdb to the late 2010s). Libraries were prepared through the immunoSEQ multiplex PCR assay. For the multiplex PCR, a mixture combining 60 forward primers for TCR Vbeta segments and 13 reverse primers for TCR Jbeta segments was used. TCRdb's version of the immuneACCESS table is confined to in-frame rearrangements and falls short of the full clone set. An unresolved V gene accounts for under half of the shortfall where checked; the remainder is of unknown origin. This sample holds approximately 100,000 clones; around 77% were observed only once. The ten most abundant clones make up roughly 9.7% of the sample. The specimen sequenced was PBMCs. Every receptor here comes from a man between 35 and 55 years old in good health and CMV-seropositive.

The chain joins TRBV7-2 to TRBJ2-5, with TRBD1 as a possible D gene (6 bases). V lost 3 bases and J lost 2, with 7 bases in between. The V gene's germline CDR1 is SGHTA and CDR2 FQGNSA. The CDR3 is made up of 13 amino acids. CDR3 loop: CASSFGQQETQYF. The CDR3 DNA follows: TGTGCCAGCAGCTTTGGACAGCAAGAGACCCAGTACTTC.

V and J are TRBV30 and TRBJ2-7; 8 bases map to TRBD1. The CDR3 extends over 15 amino acids. V shed 1 base, J shed 1 base, and the junction held 6 bases outside the gene matches. The germline gives CDR1 GTSNPN, CDR2 SVGIG (reference sequence). The CDR3 loop is CAWSDLQGVSYEQYF. CDR3 nucleotides: TGTGCCTGGAGTGACTTACAGGGGGTTTCCTACGAGCAGTACTTC.

This clone was counted only a few times. V and J are TRBV10-3 and TRBJ2-5; 8 bases align to TRBD1. Germline V CDR1 and CDR2: ENHRY, SYGVKD. Trimming at V came to 0 bases and at J to 6 bases, leaving 9 bases not matched to a gene. The CDR3 extends over 16 amino acids. The CDR3 DNA sequence: TGTGCCATCAGTGAGTCGTCGGACAGGGTGGGAAAGACCCAGTACTTC. Encoded protein: CAISESSDRVGKTQYF.

The rearrangement links TRBV4-3 to TRBJ2-5; D ambiguous. The end of the DNA fits TRBJ2-7 better, so the J call may be wrong. The V gene's germline CDR1 is LGHNA and CDR2 YSLEER. The CDR3 extends over 14 amino acids. The CDR3 reads CASSQVVFSYEQYF. The DNA of the CDR3 is TGCGCCAGCAGCCAAGTTGTGTTCTCCTACGAGCAGTACTTC.

This clone is a singleton in its sample. The chain combines TRBV30 with TRBJ2-7, with 9 bases identical to TRBD1. CDR1 and CDR2 from the germline V gene are GTSNPN and SVGIG (reference sequence). Trimming cost V 4 bases and J 3 bases; bases outside gene matches: 7. CDR3 length equals 14 residues. CDR3 sequence reads: CAWTRGTGYYEQYF. The CDR3 DNA reads as TGTGCCTGGACCAGGGGGACAGGGTACTACGAGCAGTACTTC.

This clone showed up just once. This rearrangement joins TRBV6-5 to TRBJ2-1, with 11 bases fitting TRBD1. Trimming took 11 bases from V and 4 from J; bases not matched to a gene: 4. The CDR3 spans 13 residues. The germline CDR1 and CDR2 sequences are MNHEY and SVGAGI. CDR3 residues: CAVGQGAYNEQFF. CDR3 DNA sequence: TGTGCCGTAGGACAGGGGGCTTACAATGAGCAGTTCTTC.

This rearrangement joins TRBV7-3 to TRBJ2-3; D remains ambiguous. Looked up from germline, CDR1 is SGHTA and CDR2 is FQGTGA. With 5 bases removed from V and 6 bases from J, the gap between germline ends came to 9 bases. This CDR3 has 12 residues. The CDR3 sequence: CASSAGSDTQYF. In DNA, the CDR3 is TGTGCCAGCAGCGCCGGTTCGGATACGCAGTATTTT.

J is TRBJ1-5 and V is TRBV7-8; 8 bases map to TRBD1. V shed 1 base and J 6 bases; nucleotides not matched to a gene: 5. The germline V gene encodes CDR1 SGHVS and CDR2 FQNEAQ. The CDR3 is 15 amino acids. This CDR3 reads CASSLGGRGLQPQHF. In DNA, the CDR3 is TGTGCCAGCAGCTTAGGTGGCAGGGGGCTTCAGCCCCAGCATTTT.

As regards this clone: Germline and junction disagree at one end, which may indicate a read error. The chain recombines TRBV7-2 with TRBJ2-4, with 11 bases matching TRBD2. Germline V gene data show CDR1 as SGHTA and CDR2 as FQGNSA. The CDR3 contains 15 residues. CDR3 region: CASRGTSGLKNSQYF. In DNA form, the CDR3 reads TGTGCCAGCCGCGGGACTAGCGGACTCAAAAACAGTCAGTACTTC.

This rearrangement joins TRBV7-2 to TRBJ2-5; D not certain. Germline V gives CDR1 SGHTA, CDR2 FQGNSA. The CDR3 covers 13 residues. Trimming left V 2 bases short and J 4 bases short, with 8 bases between. CDR3 loop: CASSLSPTETQYF. Here the CDR3 DNA reads TGTGCCAGCAGCTTAAGTCCTACAGAGACCCAGTACTTC.

The CDR3 is CASNPQGMWAGGAYEQYF. Written as DNA, the CDR3 is TGCGCCAGCAACCCGCAGGGGATGTGGGCGGGGGGGGCCTACGAGCAGTACTTC. V and J are TRBV4-3 and TRBJ2-7; 9 bases match TRBD2. Losses at the gene ends were 7 bases for V and 2 bases for J; bases not matched to a gene: 18. The CDR3 runs to 18 residues. CDR1 is LGHNA and CDR2 is YSLEER in the germline V gene.

This clone was counted between two and nine times. The chain couples TRBV21-1 to TRBJ2-6; TRBD1, the D gene given by the table, was not confirmed from the DNA. TRBV21-1 is flagged as a pseudogene. This CDR3 spans 17 amino acids. CDR3 sequence: CASRRYRDYSGANVLTF. CDR3 DNA sequence: TGTGCCAGCAGGAGGTACAGGGATTACTCTGGGGCCAACGTCCTGACTTTC.

The rearrangement uses TRBV11-2 and TRBJ2-1; D is possibly TRBD1 (6 bases). The CDR3 covers 15 residues. Trimming removed 5 bases at V and 4 bases at J, with 15 bases between. Germline V gives CDR1 SGHAT, CDR2 FQNNGV. The CDR3 region has the DNA TGTGCCAGCAGCAAGGACAGTCAAAAGTACAATGAGCAGTTCTTC. The encoded protein is CASSKDSQKYNEQFF.

The chain has TRBV28 and TRBJ2-7, with D possibly matching TRBD1 (6 bases). CDR1 and CDR2 from the germline V gene are MDHEN and SYDVKM. V was cut by 5 bases and J by 2 bases, with 13 bases left in between. The CDR3 length is 14 residues. The DNA for the CDR3 is TGTGCCAGCAGTCGACAGGTAGTCCCCTACGAGCAGTACTTC. Its protein is CASSRQVVPYEQYF.

In this sample, this clone turned up a few times. The J gene is TRBJ2-2, the V gene TRBV7-8; 8 bases match TRBD1. V was pared by 1 base and J by 4 bases, with 11 bases of the junction left unmatched. CDR1 is SGHVS and CDR2 is FQNEAQ in the germline V gene. The CDR3 sequence is 18 residues long. The CDR3 reads CASSLDRTGGKATGELFF. CDR3 DNA sequence: TGTGCCAGCAGCTTAGACCGCACAGGGGGAAAGGCCACCGGGGAGCTGTTTTTT. The full variable domain, in which reference TRBV7-8 and TRBJ2-2 provide the parts outside the CDR3, is GAGVSQSPRYKVAKRGQDVALRCDPISGHVSLFWYQQALGQGPEFLTYFQNEAQLDKSGLPSDRFFAERPEGSVSTLKIQRTQQEDSAVYLCASSLDRTGGKATGELFFGEGSRLTVL.

This clone was counted a few times. The genes are TRBV9 and TRBJ2-3; D might be TRBD1 (5 bases). Between the trimmed V and J ends, which lost 9 bases and 1 base, there was a span of 15 bases. This CDR3 spans 14 amino acids. Germline CDR1 reads SGDLS; CDR2 reads YYNGEE. The CDR3 loop reads CATAQGAGTDTQYF. DNA of the CDR3: TGTGCCACCGCGCAGGGTGCGGGCACAGATACGCAGTATTTT.

The chain joins TRBV28 to TRBJ2-7; 7 nucleotides align to TRBD1. In germline, CDR1 is MDHEN, CDR2 SYDVKM. J gave up 7 bases and V 2 bases, and 8 bases lay outside the gene matches. There are 14 residues in the CDR3. CDR3 in DNA: TGTGCCAGCAGTTTACCAGGGACAGCCCGGGAGCAGTACTTC. As protein: CASSLPGTAREQYF.

The chain recombines TRBV6-1 with TRBJ2-7, with 7 bases identical to TRBD2. The CDR3 has 14 amino acids. Germline V gene sequence: CDR1 MNHNS, CDR2 SASEGT. The junction had 5 bases not matched to a gene; V was cut back by 3 bases and J by 3 bases. DNA for the CDR3: TGTGCCAGCAGTGAGGGAGGGAGTATCTACGAGCAGTACTTC. It specifies CASSEGGSIYEQYF.

The V and J genes are TRBV5-6 and TRBJ1-2, with D perhaps matching TRBD1 (6 bases). Germline V gene lookup returns CDR1 SGHDT and CDR2 YYEEEE. Trimming removed 0 bases from V and 13 bases from J, with 13 bases in between. CDR3 length equals 12 residues. The CDR3 coding sequence is TGTGCCAGCAGCTTGGCTCGTACAGGGAGCACCTTC. This codes for CASSLARTGSTF. Full variable domain (remainder filled in from reference TRBV5-6 and TRBJ1-2): DAGVTQSPTHLIKTRGQQVTLRCSPKSGHDTVSWYQQALGQGPQFIFQYYEEEERQRGNFPDRFSGHQFPNYSSELNVNALLLGDSALYLCASSLARTGSTFGSGTRLTVV.

V gene TRBV19 combines with J gene TRBJ1-1; 7 nucleotides agree with TRBD1. The trim removed 6 bases at V and 1 base at J, leaving 8 bases unmatched. The CDR3 contains 15 residues. Germline CDR1 and CDR2: LNHDA and SQIVND (reference sequence). This CDR3 is CASSPSRTGNTEAFF. The CDR3 region has the DNA TGTGCCAGTAGCCCCTCCCGGACAGGGAACACTGAAGCTTTCTTT.

This sequence joins TRBV7-9 and TRBJ1-2, with D unclear. Trimming removed 1 base from V and 0 bases from J, with 6 bases in between. The CDR3 is 14 residues long. CDR1 is SEHNR, CDR2 FQNEAQ, per germline (reference sequence). CDR3 sequence (DNA): TGTGCCAGCAGCTTAGAGACTGCTAACTATGGCTACACCTTC. Protein: CASSLETANYGYTF.